This passage covers 10 T cell receptor beta chains from one sample sequenced in a study of T-cell reconstitution after alpha-beta-depleted transplantation in children. A library of TCRbeta sequences, prepared with unique molecular identifiers, was generated. In TCRdb, the PCR reads were re-called with MiXCR into one record per CDR3 protein. This sample has 250,000 to 300,000 distinct CDR3 sequences, with roughly 9.5% found just once. Sequencing was performed on PBMCs from the stem cell graft donor, taken from the stem cell graft. These receptors were obtained from a human donor who donated a stem cell graft to a child with SCID.

This clonotype was detected only a few times. The rearrangement joins TRBV27 to TRBJ2-1, with 11 bases fitting TRBD2. CDR1 is MNHEY and CDR2 is SMNVEV in the germline V gene (reference sequence). V shed 7 bases and J 4 bases; nucleotides not matched to a gene: 6. The CDR3 is 15 residues long. The CDR3 DNA is TGTGCCAGCATCCTACGACTAGCGGGGTACAATGAGCAGTTCTTC. The encoded protein is CASILRLAGYNEQFF.

This clonotype was seen many times. The gene calls are TRBV10-3 and TRBJ2-5; 10 bases line up with TRBD1. Germline V gene data show CDR1 as ENHRY and CDR2 as SYGVKD. With V trimmed by 0 bases and J by 6 bases, 4 bases remained unmatched. The CDR3 contains 15 residues. CDR3 DNA sequence: TGTGCCATCAGTGAGTCAAGGGACAGGGGAAAGACCCAGTACTTC. Protein sequence: CAISESRDRGKTQYF.

The chain combines TRBV24-1 with TRBJ2-3; 10 bases are shared with TRBD1. Germline values: CDR1 KGHDR, CDR2 SFDVKD. The ends lost 2 bases at V and 1 base at J; junction bases unmatched: 2. The CDR3 covers 16 residues. The CDR3 nucleotides read TGTGCCACCAGTGATTCGACAGGGGGCCGCACAGATACGCAGTATTTT. It is translated as CATSDSTGGRTDTQYF.

Only a few counts were recorded for this clonotype. V and J are TRBV10-3 and TRBJ2-7; D is possibly TRBD1 (5 bases). Germline values: CDR1 ENHRY, CDR2 SYGVKD. V was pared by 5 bases and J by 5 bases, with 13 bases between. The CDR3 has 13 amino acids. CDR3 DNA: TGTGCCATCAGTACTCCATGGGGCGACGAGCAGTACTTC. Protein sequence: CAISTPWGDEQYF.

This clonotype was picked up a small number of times. The CDR3: CSAGRGGDTQYF. CDR3 nucleotide sequence: TGCAGTGCTGGGCGAGGGGGGGATACGCAGTATTTT. This sequence joins TRBV20-1 and TRBJ2-3; D is tentatively TRBD1 or TRBD2 (6 bases each). There are 12 residues in the CDR3. The germline V gene encodes CDR1 DFQATT and CDR2 SNEGSKA (reference sequence). Between the trimmed V and J ends, which lost 5 bases and 6 bases, there was a span of 12 bases.

In this sample, this clonotype turned up many times. V gene TRBV7-8 combines with J gene TRBJ2-1; maybe TRBD1 (6 bases). Germline-derived CDR1 and CDR2 are SGHVS and FQNEAQ. This CDR3 is built from 16 residues. V was clipped by 2 bases and J by 2 bases, with 13 bases between them. The CDR3 DNA follows: TGTGCCAGCAGCTTAACAACAGGGTCTGCCTACAATGAGCAGTTCTTC. Its protein product is CASSLTTGSAYNEQFF.

This clonotype was counted only a few times. The chain joins TRBV9 to TRBJ2-7; D gene unclear. Germline V gene data show CDR1 as SGDLS and CDR2 as YYNGEE. CDR3 length equals 15 residues. V was pared by 3 bases and J by 0 bases, with 13 bases between. The CDR3 DNA is TGTGCCAGCAGCGGATTTACAGCCTTCTCCTACGAGCAGTACTTC. Encoded protein: CASSGFTAFSYEQYF.

This clonotype has more than one count but fewer than ten. The V and J genes are TRBV7-2 and TRBJ2-1; 7 positions agree with TRBD2. Per the germline V gene, CDR1 is SGHTA and CDR2 is FQGNSA. The CDR3 totals 17 residues. The V and J ends lost 3 bases and 5 bases, in that order; junction bases with no gene match: 13. CDR3 DNA: TGTGCCAGCAGCTTTAAGCGGGAAATTTGGAGCAACAATGAGCAGTTCTTC. It translates to CASSFKREIWSNNEQFF. Full variable domain (outside the CDR3, taken from reference TRBV7-2 and TRBJ2-1): GAGVSQSPSNKVTEKGKDVELRCDPISGHTALYWYRQSLGQGLEFLIYFQGNSAPDKSGLPSDRFSAERTGGSVSTLTIQRTQQEDSAVYLCASSFKREIWSNNEQFFGPGTRLTVL.

This chain connects TRBV14 to TRBJ2-2; weak D call: TRBD1 (5 bases). V lost 0 bases, J lost 3 bases, and 14 bases lay in between. The CDR3 loop spans 17 amino acids. Germline V gene lookup returns CDR1 SGHDN and CDR2 FVKESK. The CDR3 protein is CASSQDRGARYTGELFF. For the CDR3, the DNA is TGTGCCAGCAGCCAAGATCGTGGGGCGCGCTACACCGGGGAGCTGTTTTTT. Full variable domain (outside the CDR3, taken from reference TRBV14 and TRBJ2-2): EAGVTQFPSHSVIEKGQTVTLRCDPISGHDNLYWYRRVMGKEIKFLLHFVKESKQDESGMPNNRFLAERTGGTYSTLKVQPAELEDSGVYFCASSQDRGARYTGELFFGEGSRLTVL.

This chain joins TRBV9 and TRBJ2-1, with D maybe TRBD1 (5 bases). CDR1 SGDLS and CDR2 YYNGEE come from the germline V gene. Trimming pared 0 bases from V and 7 bases from J, leaving 11 bases between. The CDR3 has 14 amino acids. The CDR3: CASSVAGRVNEQFF. CDR3 nucleotide sequence: TGTGCCAGCAGCGTAGCTGGCAGGGTAAATGAGCAGTTCTTC.